This T cell receptor beta chain was obtained from a study of control samples from healthy donors and cancer patients. The CDR3 spans 20 residues. The V gene's germline CDR1 is KGHSH and CDR2 LQKENI. Trimming left V 2 bases short and J 0 bases short, with 20 bases between. Assay used: immunoSEQ multiplex PCR; TCRdb lists only in-frame clones, some missing. The sample carries fewer than 40,000 clones, 85% to 95% recorded once. This rearrangement joins TRBV18 to TRBJ2-6; D uncertain. The receptor was isolated from a man aged 35 to 55 with colorectal cancer. Input material: PBMCs. The CDR3 DNA is TGTGCCAGCTCACCAGGACGGGCAGGCGGAACGATCTCTGGGGCCAACGTCCTGACTTTC. Its protein product is CASSPGRAGGTISGANVLTF.